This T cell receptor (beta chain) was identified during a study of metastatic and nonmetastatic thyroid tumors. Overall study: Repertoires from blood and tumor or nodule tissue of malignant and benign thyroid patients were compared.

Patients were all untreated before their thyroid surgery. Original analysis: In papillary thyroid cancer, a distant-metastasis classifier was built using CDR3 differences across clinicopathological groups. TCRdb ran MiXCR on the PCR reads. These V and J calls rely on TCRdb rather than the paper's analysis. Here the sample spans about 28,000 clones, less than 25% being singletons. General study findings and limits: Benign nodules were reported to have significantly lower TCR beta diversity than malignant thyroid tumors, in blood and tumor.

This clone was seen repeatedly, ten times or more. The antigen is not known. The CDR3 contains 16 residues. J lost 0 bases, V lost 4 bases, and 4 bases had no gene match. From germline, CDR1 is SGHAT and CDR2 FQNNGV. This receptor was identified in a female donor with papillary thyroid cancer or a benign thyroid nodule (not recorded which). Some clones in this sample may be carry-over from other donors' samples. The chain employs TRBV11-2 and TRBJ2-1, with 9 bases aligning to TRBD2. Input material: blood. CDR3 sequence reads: CASSWSGGSSYNEQFF. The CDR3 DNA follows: TGTGCCAGCAGCTGGAGCGGGGGGAGCTCCTACAATGAGCAGTTCTTC.